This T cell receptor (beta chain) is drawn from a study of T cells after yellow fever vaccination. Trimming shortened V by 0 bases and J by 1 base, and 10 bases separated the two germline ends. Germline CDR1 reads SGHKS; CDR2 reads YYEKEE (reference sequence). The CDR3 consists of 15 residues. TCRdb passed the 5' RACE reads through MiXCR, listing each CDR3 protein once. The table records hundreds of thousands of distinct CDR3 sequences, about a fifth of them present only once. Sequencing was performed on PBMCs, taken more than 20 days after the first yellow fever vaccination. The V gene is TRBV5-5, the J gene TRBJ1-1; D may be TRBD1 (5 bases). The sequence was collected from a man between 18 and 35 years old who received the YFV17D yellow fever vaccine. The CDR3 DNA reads TGTGCCAGCAGCTTGGGACAGATGGGGAACACTGAAGCTTTCTTT. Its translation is CASSLGQMGNTEAFF.